One sample yielded the 12 T cell receptor beta chains listed below, sequenced in a study of cytomegalovirus exposure and HLA in healthy donors. Use of 60 Vbeta and 13 Jbeta primers characterized the PCR. The repertoire was sequenced with immunoSEQ multiplex PCR; TCRdb's copy has only in-frame clones and lacks some. The table records about 200,000 clones, approximately 80% of them present only once. Sample: PBMCs. These receptors came from a girl aged 10 to 17 in good health and CMV-seronegative.

V gene TRBV5-1 combines with J gene TRBJ2-5; the D gene is possibly TRBD2 (6 bases). The ends were cut back, 0 bases at V and 4 bases at J, with 10 bases in the middle. The CDR3 sequence is 14 residues long. Per the germline V gene, CDR1 is SGHRS and CDR2 is YFSETQ. CDR3 DNA sequence: TGCGCCAGCAGCTTGGCCCGGGGGTCAGAGACCCAGTACTTC. Translation gives CASSLARGSETQYF.

The chain joins TRBV7-2 to TRBJ2-3; D might be TRBD2 (7 bases). The ends were cut back, 9 bases at V and 5 bases at J, with 18 bases in the middle. Germline V gene sequence: CDR1 SGHTA, CDR2 FQGNSA. The CDR3 is 14 residues long. The CDR3 DNA reads as TGTGCCAGTCTGGGGGGGCTCCGCATAGATACGCAGTATTTT. Translation gives CASLGGLRIDTQYF.

This sequence joins TRBV12-5 and TRBJ2-3, with 13 bases lining up with TRBD2. CDR1 and CDR2 from the germline V gene are LGHNT and FRNRAP. The CDR3 is 17 amino acids. V trimming: 3 bases; J trimming: 3 bases; junction bases outside the gene matches: 6. As DNA, the CDR3 is TGTGCTAGTGGTTTAGGACTAGCGGGGGCGGGGACAGATACGCAGTATTTT. Translating gives CASGLGLAGAGTDTQYF.

This clone came up a few times. The chain combines TRBV5-8 with TRBJ1-1, with D hard to call. The V gene's germline CDR1 is SGHTS and CDR2 YDEGEE. The CDR3 length is 12 residues. The germline V and J ends were trimmed by 4 bases and 5 bases, with 9 bases remaining between them. Here the CDR3 DNA reads TGTGCCAGCAGCCTGAGTTTTACTGAAGCTTTCTTT. Translating gives CASSLSFTEAFF. The variable domain in full, with the rest retrieved from reference TRBV5-8 and TRBJ1-1, is EAGVTQSPTHLIKTRGQQATLRCSPISGHTSVYWYQQALGLGLQFLLWYDEGEERNRGNFPPRFSGRQFPNYSSELNVNALELEDSALYLCASSLSFTEAFFGQGTRLTVV.

This clone was found a few times. The V call is TRBV6-1, the J call TRBJ1-6; D is ambiguous. Deletions cut 4 bases from V and 1 base from J, with 17 bases between. CDR3 size: 18 residues. Germline lookup yields CDR1 MNHNS and CDR2 SASEGT. CDR3 bases: TGTGCCAGCAGTGGCCCCGGAGGCGGCGGTTCCTATAATTCACCCCTCCACTTT. Residues: CASSGPGGGGSYNSPLHF.

V usage is TRBV28 and J usage is TRBJ1-2; TRBD1 matches 11 bases. CDR3 length: 15 residues. The V gene end was trimmed by 4 bases and the J gene end by 2 bases; junction bases not matched to a gene: 3. Germline V gene data show CDR1 as MDHEN and CDR2 as SYDVKM. This CDR3 reads CASSSRDRGNYGYTF. The CDR3 DNA reads TGTGCCAGCAGTTCCCGGGACAGGGGGAACTATGGCTACACCTTC.

This clone was observed a few times. This chain joins TRBV7-9 and TRBJ1-1, with a weak D call TRBD1 (5 bases). V was trimmed by 1 base and J by 10 bases, leaving 19 bases between them. Germline values: CDR1 SEHNR, CDR2 FQNEAQ (reference sequence). The CDR3 runs 15 residues. CDR3 residues: CASSLGEGRGSRAFF. CDR3 DNA sequence: TGTGCCAGCAGCTTAGGGGAGGGGAGGGGATCACGAGCTTTCTTT.

V usage is TRBV7-2 and J usage is TRBJ1-3; D ambiguous. V gave up 4 bases and J gave up 2 bases, with 12 bases separating them. From germline, CDR1 is SGHTA and CDR2 FQGNSA. The CDR3 is made up of 15 amino acids. CDR3 loop: CASSSYMRTGNTIYF. The CDR3 bases are TGTGCCAGCAGCTCGTATATGAGAACTGGAAACACCATATATTTT.

The rearrangement uses TRBV15 and TRBJ2-5; D may be TRBD1 (6 bases). CDR3 length: 14 amino acids. The germline V and J ends were trimmed by 0 bases and 7 bases, with 12 bases remaining between them. From germline, CDR1 is LNHNV and CDR2 YYDKDF (reference sequence). CDR3: CATSRDAQGGTQYF. CDR3 bases: TGTGCCACCAGCAGAGATGCACAAGGGGGGACCCAGTACTTC.

This clone was found a few times. The chain carries TRBV6-1 and TRBJ1-2, with 7 bases identical to TRBD1. The CDR3 runs to 14 residues. Germline V gene sequence: CDR1 MNHNS, CDR2 SASEGT. V lost 6 bases to trimming and J lost 5 bases; unmatched junction nucleotides: 9. CDR3 sequence (DNA): TGTGCCAGCAGATCCTCGACAGGGCTTTATGGCTACACCTTC. Translating gives CASRSSTGLYGYTF.

V usage is TRBV23-1 and J usage is TRBJ1-3; tentative D call: TRBD1 (6 bases). TRBV23-1 is marked as an open reading frame, function uncertain. V lost 0 bases to trimming and J lost 3 bases, with 12 bases between them. The CDR3 loop spans 16 amino acids. The CDR3: CASSQSGQTVGNTIYF. The CDR3 DNA follows: TGCGCCAGCAGTCAATCAGGACAGACGGTTGGAAACACCATATATTTT.

The genes are TRBV2 and TRBJ1-2, with 7 bases fitting TRBD1. Germline trimming cut 6 bases from V and 4 bases from J; bases unmatched to any gene: 14. Looked up from germline, CDR1 is SNHLY and CDR2 is FYNNEI. The CDR3 extends over 16 amino acids. The DNA of the CDR3 is TGTGCCAGCAGAGGGGATACTACAGGGGCATCCTATGGCTACACCTTC. Residues: CASRGDTTGASYGYTF.